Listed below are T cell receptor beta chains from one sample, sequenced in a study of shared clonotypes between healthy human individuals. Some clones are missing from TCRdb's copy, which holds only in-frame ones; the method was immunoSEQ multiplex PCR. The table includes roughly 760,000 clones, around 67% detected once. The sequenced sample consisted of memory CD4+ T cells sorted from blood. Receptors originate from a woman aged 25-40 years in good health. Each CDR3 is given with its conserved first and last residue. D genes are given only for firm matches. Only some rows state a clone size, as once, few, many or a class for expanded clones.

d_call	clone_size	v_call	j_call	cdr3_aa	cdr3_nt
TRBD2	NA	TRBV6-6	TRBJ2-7	CASSTTSGYEQYF	TGTGCCAGCAGTACTACTAGCGGCTACGAGCAGTACTTC
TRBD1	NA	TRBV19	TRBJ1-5	CASKQGDQPQHF	TGTGCCAGTAAACAGGGGGACCAGCCCCAGCATTTT
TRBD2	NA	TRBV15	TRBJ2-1	CATSRDSTSGRLVNEQFF	TGTGCCACCAGCAGAGATTCTACTAGCGGGAGGTTGGTCAATGAGCAGTTCTTC
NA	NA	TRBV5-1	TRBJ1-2	CASSFGGVPPGYTF	TGCGCCAGCAGCTTCGGAGGGGTTCCCCCTGGCTACACCTTC
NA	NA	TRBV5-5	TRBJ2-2	CASSLVRGATGELFF	TGTGCCAGCAGCTTGGTGAGAGGGGCCACCGGGGAGCTGTTTTTT
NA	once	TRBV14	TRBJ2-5	CASSLTTRLETQYF	TGTGCCAGCAGCCTTACAACTAGACTAGAGACCCAGTACTTC
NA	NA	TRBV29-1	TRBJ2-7	CSVVSLAAGTYEQYF	TGCAGCGTTGTGTCTCTCGCCGCGGGGACCTACGAGCAGTACTTC
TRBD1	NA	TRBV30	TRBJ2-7	CAWRAGGAGGYEQYF	TGTGCCTGGAGGGCAGGGGGCGCAGGCGGCTACGAGCAGTACTTC
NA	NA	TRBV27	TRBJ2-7	CASGQHPSYEQYF	TGTGCCAGCGGACAGCACCCATCCTACGAGCAGTACTTC
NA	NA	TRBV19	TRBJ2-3	CASRRAHSSTDTQYF	TGTGCCAGTAGAAGGGCACACTCTAGCACAGATACGCAGTATTTT
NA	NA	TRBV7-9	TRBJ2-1	CASSLDLGNNEQFF	TGTGCCAGCAGCTTGGACTTAGGGAACAATGAGCAGTTCTTC
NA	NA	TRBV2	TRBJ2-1	CANGGRASYNEQFF	TGTGCCAACGGCGGCAGGGCCTCCTACAATGAGCAGTTCTTC
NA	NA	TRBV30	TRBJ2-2	CAWSVISDAGELFF	TGTGCCTGGAGTGTTATCAGTGACGCCGGGGAGCTGTTTTTT
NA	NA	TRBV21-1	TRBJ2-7	CAPGEREMGEQYF	TGTGCCCCCGGGGAGCGGGAGATGGGCGAGCAGTACTTC
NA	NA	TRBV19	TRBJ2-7	CASSYALGDYEQYF	TGTGCCAGTAGTTACGCTCTGGGGGACTACGAGCAGTACTTC
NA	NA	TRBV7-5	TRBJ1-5	CVRSLEENQPQHF	TGTGTCAGAAGCTTAGAGGAGAATCAGCCCCAGCATTTT
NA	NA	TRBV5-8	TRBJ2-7	CASSSRDTRYEQYF	TGTGCCAGCAGCAGCCGGGACACTCGCTACGAGCAGTACTTC